Listed below are T cell receptor beta chains from one sample, sequenced in a study of cytomegalovirus exposure and HLA in healthy donors. Produced via immunoSEQ multiplex PCR; TCRdb's table is partial and in-frame only. The sample holds under 80,000 clones, about 70% seen once. Sequenced material: PBMCs. Receptor source: a woman in her 30s in good health and CMV-seronegative. Each CDR3 is given with its conserved first and last residue. D genes are given only for firm matches. Only some rows state a clone size, as once, few, many or a class for expanded clones.

abundance	d_gene	v_gene	j_gene	CDR3aa
-	-	TRBV28	TRBJ1-4	CASRWGRNEKLFF
-	-	TRBV4-1	TRBJ1-4	CASSWGVGEKLFF
-	TRBD2	TRBV5-1	TRBJ2-5	CASSFGAGGNQETQYF
-	TRBD2	TRBV2	TRBJ2-1	CASMERGGGNEQFF
few	-	TRBV19	TRBJ1-1	CASSIRNTEAFF
-	TRBD1	TRBV7-8	TRBJ1-4	CASSQAIGDRWGEKLFF
-	TRBD1	TRBV18	TRBJ1-4	CASSPLPIQGASNEKLFF
-	TRBD1	TRBV6-1	TRBJ1-4	CASARGTNEKLFF
few	TRBD1	TRBV5-6	TRBJ2-6	CASTKKDRATSGANVLTF
few	TRBD2	TRBV7-2	TRBJ2-2	CASRPGPPGGKNTGELFF
-	-	TRBV5-1	TRBJ1-3	CASSSDGQGAGNTIYF
-	-	TRBV6-6	TRBJ1-5	CASSSGVLVAQPQHF
-	-	TRBV27	TRBJ2-7	CASSSPSEGVAYEQYF
many	-	TRBV5-6	TRBJ2-5	CASRFDRQETQYF
-	TRBD2	TRBV6-5	TRBJ2-7	CASTPGGAGPYEQYF
-	-	TRBV15	TRBJ1-3	CATSRTLSSGNTIYF
few	-	TRBV21-1	TRBJ1-1	CASSSGAKKDTEAFF
once	TRBD1	TRBV4-3	TRBJ1-5	CASSHPRAGGQPQHF
-	-	TRBV11-2	TRBJ2-7	CASSSAGSYEQYF
-	-	TRBV4-1	TRBJ1-6	CASSQDSGGDSPLHF
-	-	TRBV4-2	TRBJ1-2	CASSQDVRGSYGYTF
few	-	TRBV5-4	TRBJ1-2	CASSHSRGSNYGYTF
few	-	TRBV21-1	TRBJ2-7	CASSKWHRGYEQYF
-	TRBD1	TRBV11-2	TRBJ2-7	CASSPRTGVTGEQYF
-	TRBD1	TRBV2	TRBJ1-4	CASREGGQGGEKLFF
once	TRBD2	TRBV9	TRBJ2-4	CASSPGGGVDKNIQYF
-	-	TRBV19	TRBJ1-5	CASSSQGSNQPQHF
few	-	TRBV6-1	TRBJ1-2	CASSGTGLWGGYTF
once	TRBD1	TRBV27	TRBJ2-2	CASTPGQGRNTGELFF
once	TRBD1	TRBV15	TRBJ1-2	CATGRGLQGAAGYTF
once	TRBD1	TRBV6-5	TRBJ2-5	CASSRPGQGRETQYF
-	-	TRBV7-2	TRBJ1-5	CASSLGSGHGGAQHF
-	TRBD2	TRBV10-2	TRBJ2-1	CASSEVLAGAVDEQFF
-	-	TRBV4-3	TRBJ2-7	CASSQKPGDSYEQYF
few	TRBD1	TRBV5-1	TRBJ2-7	CASSPTGQGFYEQYF
-	-	TRBV28	TRBJ1-4	CASSLGQGHEKLFF
-	-	TRBV11-2	TRBJ2-7	CASSLGSGRSYEQYF
-	-	TRBV7-8	TRBJ2-7	CVCKQRPAYEQYF
once	TRBD2	TRBV6-1	TRBJ2-5	CASSSGLAMETQYF
-	TRBD1	TRBV6-1	TRBJ2-7	CASMGRGPDEQYF
-	TRBD1	TRBV10-3	TRBJ1-2	CAISRTGDTAYGYTF